This T cell receptor (beta chain) was sequenced for a study of T cells in Graves' hyperthyroidism and ophthalmopathy. These patients, aged 18 to 65, had recently diagnosed hyperthyroidism lasting under 2 months. Trimming shortened V by 7 bases and J by 4 bases, and 13 bases separated the two germline ends. The CDR3 is 14 amino acids. Researchers amplified the TCR beta CDR3 regions from RNA transcripts. Researchers ran a first-round RT-PCR on the TCR CDR3 using the HTBI primer set. TCRdb ran MiXCR on the multiplex PCR reads and lists one entry per CDR3 protein. The table shows approximately 200,000 distinct CDR3 sequences, with 15% to 20% occurring only once. With regard to this clonotype: The conserved closing phenylalanine or tryptophan is absent in this CDR3, likely reflecting a read error.

The chain combines TRBV12-3 or TRBV12-4 with TRBJ2-2; D perhaps matches TRBD2 (6 bases). The source of this sequence is a man between 40 and 49 years old with Graves' hyperthyroidism. Sequenced sample: blood. CDR3: CASTDRDSTGELFL. In DNA, the CDR3 is TGTGCCAGCACCGATAGGGACTCCACCGGGGAGCTGTTTCTT.